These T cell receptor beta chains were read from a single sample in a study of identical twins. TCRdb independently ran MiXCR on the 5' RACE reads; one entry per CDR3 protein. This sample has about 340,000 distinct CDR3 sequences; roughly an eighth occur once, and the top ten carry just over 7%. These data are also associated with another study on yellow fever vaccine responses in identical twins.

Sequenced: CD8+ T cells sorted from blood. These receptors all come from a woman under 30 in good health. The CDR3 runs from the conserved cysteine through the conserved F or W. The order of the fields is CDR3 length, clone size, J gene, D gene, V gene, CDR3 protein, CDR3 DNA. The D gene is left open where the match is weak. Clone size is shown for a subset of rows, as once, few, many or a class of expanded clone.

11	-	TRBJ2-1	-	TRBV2	CASSENREQFF	TGTGCCAGCAGTGAAAACCGTGAGCAGTTCTTC
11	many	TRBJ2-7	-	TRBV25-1	CASSKGYEQYF	TGTGCCAGCAGTAAAGGCTACGAGCAGTACTTC
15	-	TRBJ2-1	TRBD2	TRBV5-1	CASSLLGGGINEQFF	TGCGCCAGCAGCTTGCTTGGCGGGGGGATCAATGAGCAGTTCTTC
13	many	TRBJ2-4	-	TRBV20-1	CSAEGPGKNIQYF	TGCAGTGCGGAGGGACCGGGAAAAAACATTCAGTACTTC
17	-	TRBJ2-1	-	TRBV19	CASSPYLGVGSYNEQFF	TGTGCCAGTAGTCCATACCTCGGGGTGGGTTCCTACAATGAGCAGTTCTTC
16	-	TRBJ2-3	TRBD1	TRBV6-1	CASSPRLGGAEDTQYF	TGTGCCAGCAGCCCCAGATTAGGGGGCGCGGAAGATACGCAGTATTTT
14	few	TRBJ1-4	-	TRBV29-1	CSVEDNRENEKLFF	TGCAGCGTTGAAGATAACAGGGAAAATGAAAAACTGTTTTTT
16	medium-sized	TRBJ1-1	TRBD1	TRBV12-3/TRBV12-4	CASSFGQVLSNTEAFF	TGTGCCAGCAGTTTTGGACAGGTACTCTCGAACACTGAAGCTTTCTTT
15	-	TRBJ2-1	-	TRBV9	CASSAGGGGLNEQFF	TGTGCCAGCAGCGCCGGAGGGGGGGGTTTGAATGAGCAGTTCTTC
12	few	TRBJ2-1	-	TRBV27	CASSTPKGRQFF	TGTGCCAGCAGTACTCCAAAAGGGAGGCAGTTCTTC
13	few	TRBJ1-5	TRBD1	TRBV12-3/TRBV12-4	CASSFGQGQPQHF	TGTGCCAGCAGTTTTGGACAGGGTCAGCCCCAGCATTTT
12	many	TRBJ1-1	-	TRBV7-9	CASSWTNTEAFF	TGTGCCAGCAGCTGGACGAACACTGAAGCTTTCTTT
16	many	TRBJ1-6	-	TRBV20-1	CSARDREGLVSSPLHF	TGCAGTGCTAGAGACAGGGAGGGTCTTGTTTCTTCACCCCTCCACTTT
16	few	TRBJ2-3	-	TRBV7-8	CASSLGGGDSTDTQYF	TGTGCCAGCAGCTTAGGGGGTGGGGACAGCACAGATACGCAGTATTTT
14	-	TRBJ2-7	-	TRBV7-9	CASSLGGLGYEQYF	TGTGCCAGCAGCTTAGGAGGGTTAGGGTACGAGCAGTACTTC
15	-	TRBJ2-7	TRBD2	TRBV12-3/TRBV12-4	CASSFAGGRDYEQYF	TGTGCCAGCAGTTTCGCGGGAGGACGCGATTACGAGCAGTACTTC
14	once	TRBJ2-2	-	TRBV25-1	CASSDQGFPGELFF	TGTGCCAGCAGCGACCAGGGGTTTCCCGGGGAGCTGTTTTTT
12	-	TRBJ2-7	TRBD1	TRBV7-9	CASSLGTERQYF	TGTGCCAGCAGCTTGGGGACAGAGAGGCAGTACTTC
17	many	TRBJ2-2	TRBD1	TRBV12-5	CASGLVPQGAYTGELFF	TGTGCTAGTGGTTTGGTACCCCAGGGGGCCTACACCGGGGAGCTGTTTTTT
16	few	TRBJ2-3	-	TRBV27	CASTDREKGRTDTQYF	TGTGCCAGCACCGATAGGGAAAAGGGACGGACAGATACGCAGTATTTT
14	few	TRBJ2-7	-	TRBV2	CASSPGLTSPEQYF	TGTGCCAGCAGCCCCGGCCTGACTTCACCCGAGCAGTACTTC
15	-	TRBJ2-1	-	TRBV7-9	CASSSTGSSYNEQFF	TGTGCCAGCAGCTCGACAGGTTCCTCCTACAATGAGCAGTTCTTC
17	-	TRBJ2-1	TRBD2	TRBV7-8	CASSLGPAGDSYNEQFF	TGTGCCAGCAGCTTAGGTCCAGCGGGGGACTCCTACAATGAGCAGTTCTTC
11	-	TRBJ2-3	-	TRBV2	CASIGPYTQYF	TGTGCCAGCATTGGACCCTATACGCAGTATTTT
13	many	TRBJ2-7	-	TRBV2	CASPVRASYEQYF	TGTGCCAGCCCCGTCCGGGCCTCGTACGAGCAGTACTTC
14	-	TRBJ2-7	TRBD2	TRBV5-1	CASSLPSGTYEQYF	TGCGCCAGCAGCTTGCCTAGCGGGACCTACGAGCAGTACTTC
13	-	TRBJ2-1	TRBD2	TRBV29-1	CSVLTSGRNEQFF	TGCAGCGTTTTGACTAGCGGGAGGAATGAGCAGTTCTTC
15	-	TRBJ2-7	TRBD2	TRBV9	CASSGGTSGDYEQYF	TGTGCCAGCAGCGGTGGGACTAGCGGGGACTACGAGCAGTACTTC
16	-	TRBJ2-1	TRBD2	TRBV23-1	CASSQSQGLALDEQFF	TGCGCCAGCAGTCAATCTCAGGGACTAGCATTGGATGAGCAGTTCTTC
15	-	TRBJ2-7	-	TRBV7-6	CASSLASSPTYEQYF	TGTGCCAGCAGCTTAGCGAGCAGCCCTACCTACGAGCAGTACTTC
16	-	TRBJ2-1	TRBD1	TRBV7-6	CASSSLTGGAYNEQFF	TGTGCCAGCAGCTCCCTGACAGGGGGCGCCTACAATGAGCAGTTCTTC
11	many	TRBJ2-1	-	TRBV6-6	CASSYANEQFF	TGTGCCAGCAGTTACGCAAATGAGCAGTTCTTC
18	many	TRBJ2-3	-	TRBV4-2	CASSQELGGGRYTDTQYF	TGTGCCAGCAGCCAGGAGCTGGGGGGCGGGAGATACACAGATACGCAGTATTTT
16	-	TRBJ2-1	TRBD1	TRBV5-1	CASSKKDRSNYNEQFF	TGCGCCAGCAGCAAAAAGGACAGGAGCAACTACAATGAGCAGTTCTTC
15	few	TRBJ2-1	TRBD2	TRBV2	CATQERVAGVNEQFF	TGTGCCACCCAGGAGAGGGTAGCGGGTGTCAATGAGCAGTTCTTC
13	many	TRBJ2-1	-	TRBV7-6	CASSLAGINEQFF	TGTGCCAGCAGCTTAGCTGGCATAAATGAGCAGTTCTTC
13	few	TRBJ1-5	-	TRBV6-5	CASSYSSYQPQHF	TGTGCCAGCAGTTACTCCTCGTATCAGCCCCAGCATTTT
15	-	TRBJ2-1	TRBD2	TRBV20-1	CSASWRGGLWNEQFF	TGCAGTGCTAGTTGGCGGGGGGGCCTGTGGAATGAGCAGTTCTTC
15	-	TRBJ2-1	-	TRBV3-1	CASSQDFEVYNEQFF	TGTGCCAGCAGCCAAGATTTTGAGGTATACAATGAGCAGTTCTTC
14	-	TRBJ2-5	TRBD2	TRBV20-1	CSAGGSGGQETQYF	TGCAGTGCTGGGGGGAGCGGGGGACAAGAGACCCAGTACTTC
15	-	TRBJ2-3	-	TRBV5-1	CASSVRQSVTDTQYF	TGCGCCAGCAGCGTCAGACAGTCTGTGACAGATACGCAGTATTTT
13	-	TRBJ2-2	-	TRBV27	CASGLVYTGELFF	TGTGCCAGTGGGCTAGTTTACACCGGGGAGCTGTTTTTT
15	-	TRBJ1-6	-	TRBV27	CASSLSSGGGSPLHF	TGTGCCAGCAGTTTATCGTCGGGGGGCGGGTCACCCCTCCACTTT
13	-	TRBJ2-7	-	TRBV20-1	CSAGSGRTYEQYF	TGCAGTGCGGGGAGCGGGCGGACCTACGAGCAGTACTTC
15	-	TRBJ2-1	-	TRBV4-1	CASSPEFQVHNEQFF	TGCGCCAGCAGCCCAGAATTCCAGGTCCATAATGAGCAGTTCTTC